This T cell receptor beta chain derives from a study of CD8 T cells in ankylosing spondylitis. Findings and caveats of the study: Disease-linked clones bore a CD8+ phenotype, appearing relatively rarely in peripheral blood. Seemingly distinctive of ankylosing spondylitis blood was a TCR beta motif formed by eight highly homologous variants. Some of the motif variants had earlier been found in reactive arthritis patients' fluid and blood.

The table lists this clonotype with a few counts. No antigen is known for it. There are 13 residues in the CDR3. V lost 5 bases to trimming and J lost 5 bases, with 12 bases between them. TCRdb re-analysed the 5' RACE reads in MiXCR, keeping a single row per CDR3 protein. The top ten clones hold over 12% of a sample with about 220,000 distinct CDR3 sequences, approximately 7.4% of them seen once. The sample taken for sequencing was blood, either unsorted or a sorted T cell fraction (not recorded which). The sequence derives from a male donor with ankylosing spondylitis. The chain joins TRBV12-3 or TRBV12-4 to TRBJ2-5; a weak D match, TRBD1 (5 bases). The CDR3 sequence is CASSLSYRETQYF. The CDR3 DNA is TGTGCCAGCAGTCTATCCTACAGGGAGACCCAGTACTTC.